These 9 T cell receptor beta chains originate from one sample sequenced in a study of CD8+CD57+ T cells in acquired aplastic anemia. Genomic DNA templated the TCR beta VDJ and CDR3 profiling. TCRdb itself ran the reads through MiXCR, one entry per CDR3 protein. The table has under 200,000 distinct CDR3 sequences, over 60% seen once; the top ten hold under 60%. The sequenced sample consisted of sorted CD4+, CD8+, or CD8+CD57+ T cells (not recorded which) from PBMCs. These receptors were collected from a human donor with severe aplastic anemia or a healthy control (not recorded which).

The chain has TRBV9 and TRBJ2-5; D uncertain. CDR1 and CDR2 from the germline V gene are SGDLS and YYNGEE. The V end was cut by 4 bases, the J end by 5 bases, with 18 bases between. The CDR3 has 15 residues. The CDR3 region is CASSPRSEIRETQYF. CDR3 bases: TGTGCCAGCAGCCCCAGGTCCGAGATTCGGGAGACCCAGTACTTC.

This chain joins TRBV6-2 or TRBV6-3 and TRBJ2-1, with TRBD1 identical over 7 bases. J gave up 8 bases and V 2 bases, and 6 bases lay outside the gene matches. The CDR3 sequence is 14 residues long. Looked up from germline, CDR1 is MNHEY and CDR2 is SVGEGT. CDR3 region: CASSYLRDRDEQFF. The CDR3 DNA reads TGTGCCAGCAGTTACCTTAGGGACAGAGATGAGCAGTTCTTC.

This clonotype was picked up many times. CDR3 sequence reads: CSARGEYSYNEQFF. The CDR3 DNA is TGCAGTGCTAGAGGCGAATACTCCTACAATGAGCAGTTCTTC. The V gene is TRBV20-1, the J gene TRBJ2-1; D uncertain. The germline CDR1 and CDR2 sequences are DFQATT and SNEGSKA (reference sequence). The CDR3 loop spans 14 amino acids. V was shortened by 1 base and J by 0 bases, with 7 bases between the two germline ends.

To note about this clonotype: The junction and the germline gene differ at one end; a read error may be behind it. V gene TRBV5-5 combines with J gene TRBJ2-5, with 13 bases fitting TRBD2. Germline loops: CDR1 SGHKS, CDR2 YYEKEE (reference sequence). The CDR3 is 15 residues long. Here the CDR3 DNA reads TGCGCCAGCAGCTCCACTAGCGGGGGGGAGGAGACCCAGTACTTC. This translates into CASSSTSGGEETQYF.

CDR3 sequence (DNA): TGTGCCAGCAGCAGGGACCGCGGAGATACGCAGTATTTT. It yields the protein CASSRDRGDTQYF. The chain uses TRBV2 and TRBJ2-3; D is tentatively TRBD1 or TRBD2 (5 bases each). The CDR3 runs 13 residues. V was pared by 6 bases and J by 5 bases, with 12 bases between. The germline gives CDR1 SNHLY, CDR2 FYNNEI.

About this clonotype itself: Lacking the conserved final phenylalanine or tryptophan, this CDR3 likely reflects a read error. The chain has TRBV6-5 and TRBJ2-7, with no clear D. The germline CDR1 and CDR2 sequences are MNHEY and SVGAGI. Trimming shortened V by 5 bases and J by 1 base, and 9 bases separated the two germline ends. The CDR3 totals 13 residues. CDR3 nucleotide sequence: TGTGCCAGCAGTCCCGGGCCGTCCTACGAGCAGTACTGC. This encodes CASSPGPSYEQYC.

The chain links TRBV5-1 to TRBJ2-3; 9 nucleotides match TRBD2. The V segment lost 4 bases and the J segment 4 bases; nucleotides outside the gene matches: 10. The CDR3 is made up of 16 amino acids. Germline-derived CDR1 and CDR2 are SGHRS and YFSETQ. The CDR3: CASSRTSGYQPDTQYF. As DNA, the CDR3 is TGCGCCAGCAGCAGAACTAGCGGGTACCAGCCAGATACGCAGTATTTT.

The chain joins TRBV24-1 to TRBJ2-7; D gene uncertain. CDR3 length: 13 amino acids. V lost 0 bases to trimming and J lost 5 bases, with 7 bases between them. Germline CDR1 KGHDR, CDR2 SFDVKD. The CDR3 nucleotides are TGTGCCACCAGTGATTTGGGCCGGGACGAGCAGTACTTC. It yields the protein CATSDLGRDEQYF.

This chain's CDR3 is CASRIEQLNTEAFF. Written as DNA, the CDR3 is TGTGCCAGCAGAATAGAGCAACTGAACACTGAAGCTTTCTTT. The genes are TRBV11-2 and TRBJ1-1; D ambiguous. This CDR3 spans 14 amino acids. The V gene lost 6 bases and the J gene lost 0 bases, with 11 bases spanning the gap. Germline CDR1 SGHAT, CDR2 FQNNGV.